The entry that follows covers one T cell receptor beta chain sequence. Original processing notes: Reference gene primer amplification gave nucleated cell count estimates. The method was immunoSEQ multiplex PCR; TCRdb's version includes in-frame clones alone and lacks a portion of them. That table gives V, J and clone size, and the DNA gave D and trimming. The table has 100,000 to 150,000 clones, more than 85% seen once. Germline values: CDR1 MNHEY, CDR2 SMNVEV (reference sequence). The CDR3 is 13 amino acids. Trimming took 5 bases from V and 6 from J, leaving 11 bases between them. This specimen comes from a study of blood T cell repertoires in COVID-19. Whole-study context: Sample material is recorded as cDNA or gDNA derived from T cells, B-cell-depleted T cells, or PBMCs.

The clonotype was recovered from a man aged 45 to 65 with active or convalescent COVID-19. Material for sequencing was peripheral blood. The chain employs TRBV27 and TRBJ2-1; possibly TRBD2 for D (6 bases). The CDR3 sequence is CASSPSTSNEQFF. As DNA, the CDR3 is TGTGCCAGCAGTCCCTCGACTAGCAATGAGCAGTTCTTC.